This is a list of T cell receptor beta chains from one sample in a study of blood T cell repertoires in COVID-19. Generated by immunoSEQ multiplex PCR, the TCRdb table keeps only in-frame clones and is missing some. The sample shows about 370,000 clones, approximately 89% of them seen only once. The material sequenced was peripheral blood. Every receptor here comes from a young woman with COVID-19, enrolled during active disease. Both conserved end residues are part of each CDR3. D genes are given only for firm matches. Clone sizes are given selectively: once, few, many, or a class where the clone is expanded.

TRBV20-1,NA,NA,TRBJ1-1,TGCAGTGCTGTCCCGACAGGAGAAGCTTTCTTT,CSAVPTGEAFF
TRBV25-1,NA,NA,TRBJ2-1,TGTGCCAGCAGTGATACAGGAACGTACAATGAGCAGTTCTTC,CASSDTGTYNEQFF
TRBV7-9,TRBD1,NA,TRBJ1-4,TGTGCCAGCAGCTTAGACCGGACAGGGGCTGGCGAAAAACTGTTTTTT,CASSLDRTGAGEKLFF
TRBV9,NA,NA,TRBJ2-7,TGTGCCAGCAGCGTCGGGACACGGTCGGGCGAGCAGTACTTC,CASSVGTRSGEQYF
TRBV11-2,NA,NA,TRBJ2-7,TGTGCCAGCAACCCAGGGGCTTTATCCTACGAGCAGTACTTC,CASNPGALSYEQYF
TRBV5-5,NA,NA,TRBJ2-1,TGTGCCAGCAGCCCGACGGGAATCTCTAATGAGCAGTTCTTC,CASSPTGISNEQFF
TRBV10-3,NA,NA,TRBJ2-1,TGTGCCATCACACAAGTGGGGCCCCATGAGCAGTTCTTC,CAITQVGPHEQFF
TRBV5-1,NA,NA,TRBJ1-5,TGCGCCAGCAGCCCTCGGGGGGGCAATCAGCCCCAGCATTTT,CASSPRGGNQPQHF
TRBV5-1,NA,NA,TRBJ1-2,TGCGCCAGCAGCTTGGAAGTGGGAGGCCCTAACTATGGCTACACCTTC,CASSLEVGGPNYGYTF
TRBV4-1,TRBD1,NA,TRBJ1-6,TGCGCCAGCAGCCATCCCCGACAGGGGGTTAATTCACCCCTCCACTTT,CASSHPRQGVNSPLHF
TRBV24-1,TRBD2,NA,TRBJ2-1,TGTGCCACCTTGGGGACTAATGGCGATGAGCAGTTCTTC,CATLGTNGDEQFF
TRBV7-3,NA,NA,TRBJ2-3,TGTGCCAGCAGCACGGGACTTGCCACCACAGATACGCAGTATTTT,CASSTGLATTDTQYF
TRBV7-6,NA,once,TRBJ2-2,TGTGCCAGCAGCTTAGGGACAATGGGCGGGGAGCTGTTTTTT,CASSLGTMGGELFF
TRBV4-1,TRBD1,NA,TRBJ2-3,TGCGCCAGCACTGGGGGACAGACCACAGATACGCAGTATTTT,CASTGGQTTDTQYF
TRBV2,NA,NA,TRBJ1-6,TGTGCCAGCACCGCAACTACAGGGAATTCACCCCTCCACTTT,CASTATTGNSPLHF
TRBV28,TRBD2,NA,TRBJ2-7,TGTGCCAGCAGTTTAAGGAGCGGGAGAGGGCGCGAGCAGTACTTC,CASSLRSGRGREQYF
TRBV28,NA,NA,TRBJ1-5,TGTGCCAGCAGTTTACCCCAAGAGGGAGAATATAGCAATCAGCCCCAGCATTTT,CASSLPQEGEYSNQPQHF
TRBV6-5,NA,NA,TRBJ2-3,TGTGCCAGCAGCGAGGGAGATACGCAGTATTTT,CASSEGDTQYF
TRBV7-9,TRBD2,NA,TRBJ2-5,TGTGCCAGCAGCTTAGCGCGTAGCGGGAGGGCCCTGGAGACCCAGTACTTC,CASSLARSGRALETQYF
TRBV9,NA,NA,TRBJ1-5,TGTGCCAGCAGCGTTTTCAGGGGCAATCAGCCCCAGCATTTT,CASSVFRGNQPQHF
TRBV2,NA,NA,TRBJ2-7,TGTGCCAGCAGTGAACAGGGGGGTTCCTACGAGCAGTACTTC,CASSEQGGSYEQYF
TRBV5-4,NA,NA,TRBJ2-7,TGTGCCAGCAGCGGACAGTTCCACGAGCAGTACTTC,CASSGQFHEQYF
TRBV24-1,TRBD2,NA,TRBJ2-1,TGTGCCACCAGTGCGGCTAGCGGGAGTGTTAGCTCCTACAATGAGCAGTTCTTC,CATSAASGSVSSYNEQFF
TRBV5-6,NA,NA,TRBJ2-1,TGTGCCAGCAGCTTGCGGGAGAAAAACTGGGCTGAGCAGTTCTTC,CASSLREKNWAEQFF
TRBV5-1,TRBD2,NA,TRBJ2-1,TGCGCCAGCGCCGGGGGGACTAGCTCGGATGAGCAGTTCTTC,CASAGGTSSDEQFF
TRBV6-2/TRBV6-3,TRBD1,NA,TRBJ2-1,TGTGCCAGCAGTTACCAGGGGGTTAACAATGAGCAGTTCTTC,CASSYQGVNNEQFF
TRBV27,TRBD1,NA,TRBJ2-1,TGTGCCAGCAGTTTATCGGGTGGACAGGGGTCTTATGAGCAGTTCTTC,CASSLSGGQGSYEQFF
TRBV4-1,NA,NA,TRBJ1-6,TGCGCCAGCAGCCAAGACGGGACACAAAGCTCCTATAATTCACCCCTCCACTTT,CASSQDGTQSSYNSPLHF
TRBV5-1,NA,NA,TRBJ1-4,TGCGCCAGCAGCTTGACGGGTAATGAAAAACTGTTTTTT,CASSLTGNEKLFF
TRBV2,NA,NA,TRBJ1-5,TGTGCCAGCAGTCCGTGGAGGGGTCAGCCCCAGCATTTT,CASSPWRGQPQHF
TRBV7-3,TRBD1,once,TRBJ2-5,TGTGCCAGCAGCCCCGGGTCCGACAGGGGAAGGGAGACCCAGTACTTC,CASSPGSDRGRETQYF
TRBV18,NA,few,TRBJ1-3,TGTGCCAGCTCACCACTCCCCGCAGGCCCCTCTGGAAACACCATATATTTT,CASSPLPAGPSGNTIYF
TRBV27,TRBD2,NA,TRBJ2-7,TGTGCCAGCAGTCCCAGCGGGAGAGGATACGAGCAGTACTTC,CASSPSGRGYEQYF
TRBV29-1,NA,NA,TRBJ2-4,TGCAGCGTTGGAGGCGGCCTAGCCAAAAACATTCAGTACTTC,CSVGGGLAKNIQYF
TRBV3-1/TRBV3-2,NA,NA,TRBJ2-3,TGTGCCAGCAGCCAAGATCTGGACTCCCTCACAGATACGCAGTATTTT,CASSQDLDSLTDTQYF
TRBV27,TRBD1,NA,TRBJ1-1,TGTGCCAGCAGGGGGACAGGGAGGTTGGTCACTGAAGCTTTCTTT,CASRGTGRLVTEAFF
TRBV6-1,NA,NA,TRBJ2-2,TGTGCCAGCAGTGACTGGGCAGGGAAAGAAACCGGGGAGCTGTTTTTT,CASSDWAGKETGELFF
TRBV15,NA,few,TRBJ1-6,TGTGCCACCAGCACCAGAACACCAAATTCACCCCTCCACTTT,CATSTRTPNSPLHF
TRBV27,TRBD2,NA,TRBJ2-7,TGTGCCAGCAGTCCCCAGCGGGAAAGGTCCTACGAGCAGTACTTC,CASSPQRERSYEQYF
TRBV20-1,NA,NA,TRBJ2-1,TGCAGTGCTAGTTTGGTAGCTTCTACCAATGAGCAGTTCTTC,CSASLVASTNEQFF
TRBV5-6,NA,NA,TRBJ2-3,TGTGCCAGCAGCTTCGACAGCAGCACAGATACGCAGTATTTT,CASSFDSSTDTQYF
TRBV7-2,NA,NA,TRBJ1-6,TGTGCCAGCAGCTTTAGCAATTCACCCCTCCACTTT,CASSFSNSPLHF
TRBV27,NA,NA,TRBJ2-7,TGTGCCAGCAGTCCCCGGACTACTCCCTCCTACGAGCAGTACTTC,CASSPRTTPSYEQYF
TRBV5-6,TRBD1,NA,TRBJ1-6,TGTGCCAGCAGCTTGAGTCGGGACAGGGGATTCCGCAATTCACCCCTCCACTTT,CASSLSRDRGFRNSPLHF
TRBV3-1/TRBV3-2,TRBD2,NA,TRBJ2-7,TGTGCCAGCAGCCAGGGGGGGTTTCCTACCTACGAGCAGTACTTC,CASSQGGFPTYEQYF
TRBV6-5,NA,NA,TRBJ1-1,TGTGCCAGCAGTTTTCGGAACACTGAAGCTTTCTTT,CASSFRNTEAFF
TRBV12-3/TRBV12-4,TRBD1,NA,TRBJ2-2,TGTGCCAGCCATACAGGGGCTCCCGGGGAGCTGTTTTTT,CASHTGAPGELFF
TRBV7-3,TRBD1,once,TRBJ1-2,TGTGCCAGCAGCTCTCAGGGGGACTATGGCTACACCTTC,CASSSQGDYGYTF
TRBV10-1,NA,NA,TRBJ2-2,TGCGCCAGCAGTGCCACAGGGATGAACACCGGGGAGCTGTTTTTT,CASSATGMNTGELFF
TRBV24-1,NA,NA,TRBJ1-2,TGTGCCACCAGTGGACTGGAAGGCTACACCTTC,CATSGLEGYTF
TRBV5-4,NA,NA,TRBJ2-1,TGTGCCAGCAGCTTTCTGGTCGAGGCCGGCCGGGGTGAGCAGTTCTTC,CASSFLVEAGRGEQFF
TRBV14,TRBD1,NA,TRBJ1-1,TGTGCCAGCAGCTTTAATACAGGGGTAGGCACTGAAGCTTTCTTT,CASSFNTGVGTEAFF
TRBV7-9,NA,few,TRBJ1-1,TGTGCCAGCAGCTCCCCGGGGGGCACTGAAGCTTTCTTT,CASSSPGGTEAFF